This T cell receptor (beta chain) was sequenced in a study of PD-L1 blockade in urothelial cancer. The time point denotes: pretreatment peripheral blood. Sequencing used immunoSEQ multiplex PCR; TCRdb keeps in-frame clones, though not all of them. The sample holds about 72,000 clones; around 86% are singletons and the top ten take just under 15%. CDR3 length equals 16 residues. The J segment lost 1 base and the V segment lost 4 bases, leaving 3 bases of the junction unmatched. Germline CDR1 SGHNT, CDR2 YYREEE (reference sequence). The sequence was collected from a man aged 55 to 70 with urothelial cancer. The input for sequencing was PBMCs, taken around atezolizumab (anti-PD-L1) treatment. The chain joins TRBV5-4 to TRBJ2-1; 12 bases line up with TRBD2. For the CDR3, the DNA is TGTGCCAGCAGCCAGACTAGCGGGGGATCCTACAATGAGCAGTTCTTC. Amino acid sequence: CASSQTSGGSYNEQFF.